The 9 T cell receptor beta chains below come from one sample, sequenced in a study of shared T cell receptors in the human thymus. The data were produced by immunoSEQ multiplex PCR, yet TCRdb's version contains in-frame clones alone and is incomplete. The table records 630,000 or so clones, around 87% of them present only once. These records were also assigned to another study, of human thymus T cells.

Sequences were obtained from thymocytes. Receptor source: a boy in the first two years of life with a congenital heart defect.

The CDR3 DNA follows: TGTGCCACCAGCAGAGGTTCGGGAGGACCGAACACTGAAGCTTTCTTT. It yields the protein CATSRGSGGPNTEAFF. The rearrangement uses TRBV15 and TRBJ1-1; D call uncertain. V was pared by 1 base and J by 1 base, with 13 bases between. The CDR3 sequence is 16 residues long. Per the germline V gene, CDR1 is LNHNV and CDR2 is YYDKDF (reference sequence).

The DNA of the CDR3 is TGTGCCAGCAGCCCCGGACAGCGCTACAATGAGCAGTTCTTC. It translates to CASSPGQRYNEQFF. V gene TRBV5-4 combines with J gene TRBJ2-1; a possible D gene is TRBD1 (6 bases). The CDR3 has 14 residues. V was pared by 4 bases and J by 3 bases, with 11 bases between. Germline CDR1 SGHNT, CDR2 YYREEE (reference sequence).

The V and J genes are TRBV30 and TRBJ1-1; unclear D gene. CDR3 length: 13 amino acids. V was shortened by 1 base and J by 1 base, with 7 bases between the two germline ends. Germline-derived CDR1 and CDR2 are GTSNPN and SVGIG (reference sequence). The CDR3 DNA is TGTGCCTGGAGTGCATTCCCGAACACTGAAGCTTTCTTT. Its translation is CAWSAFPNTEAFF.

This clone appeared once. The genes are TRBV27 and TRBJ2-3; 8 bases align to TRBD2. The length of the CDR3 is 18 residues. Germline CDR1 reads MNHEY; CDR2 reads SMNVEV (reference sequence). V lost 2 bases, J lost 5 bases, and 15 bases stayed unmatched. The CDR3 DNA reads TGTGCCAGCAGTTTACCCCGGACTAGCCGCGGGAGTCTAGATACGCAGTATTTT. It specifies CASSLPRTSRGSLDTQYF.

This rearrangement joins TRBV6-1 to TRBJ1-3, with TRBD1 identical over 7 bases. The junction had 5 bases not matched to a gene; V was cut back by 6 bases and J by 3 bases. The CDR3 is 14 residues long. Germline V gives CDR1 MNHNS, CDR2 SASEGT. The CDR3 nucleotides are TGTGCCAGCAGCCAGGGGGGTAGTGGAAACACCATATATTTT. Its translation is CASSQGGSGNTIYF.

The CDR3 sequence: CASSLFGGYTPNGYTF. CDR3 nucleotide sequence: TGTGCCAGCAGTTTATTCGGGGGGTATACCCCAAATGGCTACACCTTC. The chain combines TRBV27 with TRBJ1-2, with D tentatively TRBD1 (5 bases). With 1 base removed from V and 6 bases from J, the gap between germline ends came to 18 bases. From germline, CDR1 is MNHEY and CDR2 SMNVEV (reference sequence). The CDR3 has 16 residues.

The chain is built from TRBV21-1 and TRBJ1-1; the table's TRBD1 call for D was not verified on the DNA. TRBV21-1 is a listed pseudogene. The CDR3 runs 15 residues. CDR3 amino acids: CASSKWDSDDTEAFF. DNA of the CDR3: TGTGCCAGCAGCAAATGGGACAGCGACGACACTGAAGCTTTCTTT.

Only one count was recorded for this clone. One end of the junction fails to match germline, which may point to a read error. V and J are TRBV20-1 and TRBJ1-2; TRBD1 matches 9 bases. Germline V gene sequence: CDR1 DFQATT, CDR2 SNEGSKA (reference sequence). This CDR3 region has 9 residues. For the CDR3, the DNA is TGCAGTGCGACCGGGACAGGGATCTTC. Amino acids: CSATGTGIF.

The chain uses TRBV2 and TRBJ2-7, with 8 nucleotides matching TRBD2. Germline V gene lookup returns CDR1 SNHLY and CDR2 FYNNEI. This CDR3 is 15 amino acids long. Trimming removed 6 bases from V and 0 bases from J; junction bases left unmatched: 7. The CDR3 loop is CASRPTSGDSYEQYF. CDR3 nucleotide sequence: TGTGCCAGCAGACCCACTAGCGGTGACTCCTACGAGCAGTACTTC.